This T cell receptor (beta chain) was retrieved from a study of T cell repertoires in cytomegalovirus infection. Trimming took 5 bases from V and 4 from J, leaving 13 bases between them. This CDR3 contains 14 residues. The germline gives CDR1 SGHTA, CDR2 FQGNSA. There are many counts of this clonotype. Antigen unknown. In TCRdb, the reads were re-called with MiXCR into one record per CDR3 protein. The sample has over 250,000 distinct CDR3 sequences; 22% are singletons. This sequence originates from a human donor in good health (CMV status not recorded). Some clones in this sample may be carry-over from other donors' samples. The chain couples TRBV7-2 to TRBJ2-3, with D possibly called TRBD1 or TRBD2 (5 bases each). This specimen consisted of cultured PBMCs, obtained from culture after CMV antigen stimulation. The CDR3 spells CASSPGTFPDTQYF. Written as DNA, the CDR3 is TGTGCCAGCAGCCCCGGGACCTTCCCAGATACGCAGTATTTT.